These T cell receptor beta chains were read from a single sample in a study of blood T cell repertoires in COVID-19. The protocol was immunoSEQ multiplex PCR, while the TCRdb copy is restricted to in-frame clones and leaves out a portion. The sample holds about 210,000 clones, around 91% seen once. Sequencing was done on a sample of peripheral blood. The receptor set was obtained from a woman between 40 and 50 years old with acute or convalescent COVID-19. Each CDR3 is given with its conserved first and last residue. D genes are given only for firm matches. Clone size, where shown, is once, few, many, or a class for clones that have expanded.

d_call,clone_size,v_call,j_call,cdr3_nt,cdr3_aa
.,few,TRBV4-2,TRBJ2-4,TGTGCCAGCAGCCAAGGGTCTGGAGGGGATGGCAAAAACATTCAGTACTTC,CASSQGSGGDGKNIQYF
TRBD1,.,TRBV5-6,TRBJ1-2,TGTGCCAGCAGCATACCGGGACAGGGGACTTATGGCTACACCTTC,CASSIPGQGTYGYTF
TRBD2,.,TRBV6-2/TRBV6-3,TRBJ2-1,TGTGCCAGCAGTTACTCAAAGGGACTAGCGGGGGGGCTCTGGGAGCAGTTCTTC,CASSYSKGLAGGLWEQFF
.,.,TRBV5-4,TRBJ2-5,TGTGCCAGCAGCTTGGGTGCTGGAGGCCGAGAGACCCAGTACTTC,CASSLGAGGRETQYF
TRBD1,.,TRBV30,TRBJ1-2,TGTGCCTGGACTTTAATGGCCGGAACTGGACAGGTGAACTATGGCTACACCTTC,CAWTLMAGTGQVNYGYTF
.,.,TRBV18,TRBJ1-1,TGTGCCAGCTCATTGCCGGGAGCGAACACTGAAGCTTTCTTT,CASSLPGANTEAFF
TRBD2,few,TRBV12-5,TRBJ2-2,TGTGCTAGTGTTGGGACTAGCGGTTCCTCCAACACCGGGGAGCTGTTTTTT,CASVGTSGSSNTGELFF
TRBD1,.,TRBV19,TRBJ2-2,TGTGCCAGTAGTAGGACAGGGAACACCGGGGAGCTGTTTTTT,CASSRTGNTGELFF
TRBD1,.,TRBV30,TRBJ1-1,TGTGCCTGCGGACAGGTCGTAGCTTTCTTT,CACGQVVAFF
.,.,TRBV27,TRBJ1-5,TGTGCCAACCCGAAGGGAAGGGCAAAGGGGCAGCCCCAGCATTTT,CANPKGRAKGQPQHF
.,.,TRBV6-1,TRBJ1-4,TGTGCCAGCAGGGAAGACTCCAAATCCCCAAAACTGTTTTTT,CASREDSKSPKLFF
.,.,TRBV19,TRBJ1-2,TGTGCCAGTAGTAGCCTACAGGAACTCAACTATGGCTACACCTTC,CASSSLQELNYGYTF
.,.,TRBV3-1/TRBV3-2,TRBJ1-1,TGTGCCAGCAGGGGCGACACTGAAGCTTTCTTT,CASRGDTEAFF
.,.,TRBV21-1,TRBJ2-4,TGTGCCAGCAGCAACATAGGGACAGGGGGGAAGAGGGACAAAAACATTCAGTACTTC,CASSNIGTGGKRDKNIQYF
TRBD2,.,TRBV27,TRBJ2-2,TGTGCCAGCAAGACTAGCGGGGGGGTAAACACCGGGGAGCTGTTTTTT,CASKTSGGVNTGELFF
.,.,TRBV18,TRBJ2-4,TGTGCCAGCTCACCACCTGTCGAGAATACGGCCAAAAACATTCAGTACTTC,CASSPPVENTAKNIQYF
TRBD2,once,TRBV29-1,TRBJ2-5,TGCAGCGTTGCCCGGCTAGCGGGGCAGTACCAAGAGACCCAGTACTTC,CSVARLAGQYQETQYF
.,once,TRBV7-9,TRBJ2-3,TGTGCCAGCAGCTACCCCTCGACTAGAGCAGATACGCAGTATTTT,CASSYPSTRADTQYF
TRBD2,once,TRBV11-2,TRBJ2-1,TGTGCCAGCAGCTTAGGCTCGACACTAGCGGGGGGGCCTTTAGAGCAGTTCTTC,CASSLGSTLAGGPLEQFF
TRBD1,.,TRBV19,TRBJ1-5,TGTGCCAGTAGCCCCGGGAGGGCAGGGGGACAGCCCCAGCATTTT,CASSPGRAGGQPQHF
TRBD1,.,TRBV2,TRBJ2-5,TGTGCCAGCAGTGGGACAGGCGGTGTGGGGACCCAGTACTTC,CASSGTGGVGTQYF
.,.,TRBV6-6,TRBJ2-1,TGTGCCAGCAGTAACGGGGGTTATGAGCAATTCTTC,CASSNGGYEQFF
TRBD1,.,TRBV2,TRBJ1-2,TGTGCCAGCAGTGAAGTGGGGGACAGGATAGAAGATGGCTACACCTTC,CASSEVGDRIEDGYTF
.,.,TRBV7-8,TRBJ2-3,TGTGCCAGCAGCTTAGTCTTAGCGTACGAAGGAGATACGCAGTATTTT,CASSLVLAYEGDTQYF
TRBD2,.,TRBV5-1,TRBJ2-2,TGCGCCAGCAGCTTGGCCCCGGGACTAGCGATGAGCACCGGGGAGCTGTTTTTT,CASSLAPGLAMSTGELFF
TRBD1,.,TRBV7-6,TRBJ2-3,TGTGCCAGCAGCTTAGTGCGAATACAGGGGGGAAGCACAGATACGCAGTATTTT,CASSLVRIQGGSTDTQYF
TRBD2,.,TRBV4-1,TRBJ2-6,TGCGCCAGCAGCCACGGACTAGCACGGACCTCTGGGGCCAACGTCCTGACTTTC,CASSHGLARTSGANVLTF
TRBD2,.,TRBV11-1,TRBJ2-1,TGTGCCAGTTCTAGCGGGGGGCCCCCCCGTTACAATGAGCAGTTCTTC,CASSSGGPPRYNEQFF
TRBD1,.,TRBV24-1,TRBJ1-4,TGTGCCACCTTCGAATACCGGGACAGGGGGCATATTAATGAAAAACTGTTTTTT,CATFEYRDRGHINEKLFF
.,.,TRBV19,TRBJ1-2,TGTGCCAGTAACCCGTTGTCCCCAAATAGTGGCTACACCTTC,CASNPLSPNSGYTF
.,.,TRBV11-2,TRBJ2-3,TGTGCCAGCAGCCTACAGGGTCGCACAGATACGCAGTATTTT,CASSLQGRTDTQYF
TRBD1,many,TRBV25-1,TRBJ1-2,TGTGCCACCTCGACAGGGTGGAGCTATGGCTACACCTTC,CATSTGWSYGYTF
.,.,TRBV11-2,TRBJ2-5,TGTGCCAGCAGCTGGAGAAGAGGGGAGACCCAGTACTTC,CASSWRRGETQYF
.,.,TRBV2,TRBJ1-2,TGTGCCAGCATTGGGTTTAAGGACATCAACTATGGCTACACCTTC,CASIGFKDINYGYTF
.,.,TRBV6-4,TRBJ1-2,TGTGCCAGTAGCAGGGGAGGGGACTATGGCTACACCTTC,CASSRGGDYGYTF
TRBD2,.,TRBV2,TRBJ2-3,TGTGCCAGCATGGGACTAGCGGTCCCAGATACGCAGTATTTT,CASMGLAVPDTQYF
TRBD1,.,TRBV19,TRBJ2-2,TGTGCCAGTAGTACCCGGGACAGGGGGGGATTTCGTGACACCGGGGAGCTGTTTTTT,CASSTRDRGGFRDTGELFF
.,.,TRBV2,TRBJ2-2,TGTGCCAGCAGTAAAGGGGTAGTCGGAGCCACCGGGGAGCTGTTTTTT,CASSKGVVGATGELFF
TRBD2,once,TRBV11-2,TRBJ2-3,TGTGCCAGCAGCTTAGCGCGGGGGACCCGCACAGATACGCAGTATTTT,CASSLARGTRTDTQYF
TRBD1,once,TRBV29-1,TRBJ1-6,TGCAGCGTTGCACCGGGACAGATCTATAATTCACCCCTCCACTTT,CSVAPGQIYNSPLHF
.,.,TRBV30,TRBJ1-2,TGTGCCTGGAGTGTATCCTCAGGGGCTCCCTATGGCTACACCTTC,CAWSVSSGAPYGYTF
.,.,TRBV6-6,TRBJ1-1,TGTGCCAGCAGTTACGGCCTGACGGGGAACACTGAAGCTTTCTTT,CASSYGLTGNTEAFF